Shown below are 22 T cell receptor beta chains from a single sample sequenced in a study of blood T cell repertoires in COVID-19. The assay was immunoSEQ multiplex PCR, and TCRdb's table has in-frame clones only and misses some. Found here are some 42,000 clones, around 88% of them singletons; the top ten hold 3.7%. What was sequenced was peripheral blood. These receptors all stem from a human donor in a cohort sampled during active COVID-19.

The chain has TRBV7-3 and TRBJ2-1; D may be TRBD1 (5 bases). There are 15 residues in the CDR3. The germline V and J ends were trimmed by 0 bases and 7 bases, with 13 bases remaining between them. CDR1 is SGHTA and CDR2 is FQGTGA in the germline V gene. CDR3 coding DNA: TGTGCCAGCAGCTTAACGTTAGGGAAGGGGAATGAGCAGTTCTTC. Translation gives CASSLTLGKGNEQFF.

The chain recombines TRBV28 with TRBJ1-2; the D gene is possibly TRBD1 (5 bases). The germline V gene encodes CDR1 MDHEN and CDR2 SYDVKM. The germline V and J ends were trimmed by 7 bases and 4 bases, with 13 bases remaining between them. The CDR3 extends over 13 amino acids. CDR3 residues: CASTQGQFYGYTF. In DNA form, the CDR3 reads TGTGCCAGCACCCAGGGCCAGTTCTATGGCTACACCTTC.

The J gene is TRBJ2-3, the V gene TRBV4-1; no definite D call. V gave up 2 bases and J gave up 2 bases, with 14 bases separating them. Looked up from germline, CDR1 is MGHRA and CDR2 is YSYEKL. The CDR3 consists of 16 residues. CDR3 DNA: TGCGCCAGCAGCCAAAGTCGCGCGTTATTCACAGATACGCAGTATTTT. Its translation is CASSQSRALFTDTQYF.

V is TRBV18 and J is TRBJ1-1; 11 nucleotides align to TRBD1. Germline lookup yields CDR1 KGHSH and CDR2 LQKENI. Losses at the gene ends were 5 bases for V and 2 bases for J; bases not matched to a gene: 13. The CDR3 is made up of 18 amino acids. This CDR3 is CASSELYRDRGGNTEAFF. CDR3 bases: TGTGCCAGCTCAGAATTGTATCGGGACAGGGGGGGAAACACTGAAGCTTTCTTT.

This clone showed up just once. This rearrangement joins TRBV10-3 to TRBJ1-2; D is undetermined. The V end was cut by 3 bases, the J end by 3 bases, with 14 bases between. Per the germline V gene, CDR1 is ENHRY and CDR2 is SYGVKD. This CDR3 is built from 15 residues. CDR3 region: CAISDPLGEDYGYTF. The CDR3 DNA follows: TGTGCCATCAGTGACCCGTTGGGAGAGGACTATGGCTACACCTTC.

The chain couples TRBV6-5 to TRBJ1-4; D perhaps matches TRBD1 (6 bases). V lost 5 bases to trimming and J lost 3 bases, with 13 bases between them. This CDR3 contains 15 residues. Per germline, CDR1 MNHEY and CDR2 SVGAGI. The CDR3 here is CASSTRGRPNEKLFF. Here the CDR3 DNA reads TGTGCCAGCAGTACCAGGGGACGGCCTAATGAAAAACTGTTTTTT.

This chain connects TRBV28 to TRBJ2-5, with TRBD1 matching over 10 bases. This CDR3 is 13 amino acids long. The germline V gene has CDR1 MDHEN and CDR2 SYDVKM. Unmatched junction bases numbered 3, after V lost 8 bases and J lost 3 bases. CDR3 sequence (DNA): TGTGCCAGCGAGGGACAGGGGAAAGAGACCCAGTACTTC. The encoded protein is CASEGQGKETQYF.

This clone has just one count. The chain couples TRBV6-4 to TRBJ1-5; D uncertain. Germline values: CDR1 MRHNA, CDR2 SNTAGT. Trimming left V 4 bases short and J 1 base short, with 11 bases between. The CDR3 is 15 amino acids. CDR3 in amino acids: CASSGFLRSNQPQHF. CDR3 nucleotide sequence: TGTGCCAGCAGTGGGTTTCTGAGGAGCAATCAGCCCCAGCATTTT.

The CDR3 reads CASSRSLNLASDEQYF. The DNA for the CDR3 is TGTGCCAGCAGCCGTTCGTTAAATCTAGCGAGCGACGAGCAGTACTTC. The V and J genes are TRBV11-2 and TRBJ2-7; D perhaps matches TRBD2 (6 bases). This CDR3 contains 16 residues. CDR1 and CDR2 from the germline V gene are SGHAT and FQNNGV. Trimming cost V 5 bases and J 5 bases, with 22 bases left between them. Variable domain in full (rest from reference TRBV11-2 and TRBJ2-7): EAGVAQSPRYKIIEKRQSVAFWCNPISGHATLYWYQQILGQGPKLLIQFQNNGVVDDSQLPKDRFSAERLKGVDSTLKIQPAKLEDSAVYLCASSRSLNLASDEQYFGPGTRLTVT.

CDR3 loop: CASSLVGVEKLFF. The CDR3 region has the DNA TGCGCCAGCAGCTTGGTGGGAGTAGAAAAACTGTTTTTT. The chain carries TRBV5-1 and TRBJ1-4, with D unresolved. The ends were cut back, 0 bases at V and 8 bases at J, with 8 bases in the middle. Germline CDR1 SGHRS, CDR2 YFSETQ. This CDR3 is built from 13 residues.

V and J are TRBV7-9 and TRBJ1-1; D is uncertain. In germline, CDR1 is SEHNR, CDR2 FQNEAQ (reference sequence). CDR3 length: 13 residues. The V and J ends lost 5 bases and 1 base respectively, with 8 bases between them. CDR3 residues: CASSPTPNTEAFF. In nucleotides, the CDR3 is TGTGCCAGCAGCCCTACCCCGAACACTGAAGCTTTCTTT.

This rearrangement joins TRBV6-2 or TRBV6-3 to TRBJ2-1; D gene uncertain. Germline CDR1 and CDR2: MNHEY and SVGEGT. The CDR3 is 15 residues long. The ends were cut back, 2 bases at V and 0 bases at J, with 8 bases in the middle. The CDR3: CASSYEESSYNEQFF. The DNA for the CDR3 is TGTGCCAGCAGTTACGAGGAAAGCTCCTACAATGAGCAGTTCTTC.

The chain couples TRBV6-6 to TRBJ2-2, with a tentative D call TRBD1 (5 bases). Looked up from germline, CDR1 is MNHNY and CDR2 is SVGAGI (reference sequence). Trimming shortened V by 6 bases and J by 0 bases, and 8 bases separated the two germline ends. The CDR3 is made up of 14 amino acids. The CDR3 DNA reads as TGTGCCAGCAGCCAGACAGCGAACACCGGGGAGCTGTTTTTT. This sequence encodes CASSQTANTGELFF.

Of note for this clone: At one end, the junction sequence differs from germline, possibly due to a read error. Other DNA variants within this sample encode the same CDR3. V is TRBV11-2 and J is TRBJ2-1, with 8 bases identical to TRBD2. This CDR3 comprises 17 residues. Germline assignment: CDR1 SGHAT and CDR2 FQNNGV. This chain's CDR3 is CASSLVLTGRGSNEQFF. The CDR3 DNA reads as TGTGCCAGCAGCTTAGTCCTCACCGGGAGGGGTTCCAATGAGCAATTCTTC.

The chain links TRBV6-6 to TRBJ1-5; 7 bases fit TRBD1. Germline CDR1 is MNHNY and CDR2 is SVGAGI (reference sequence). The CDR3 runs to 14 residues. V lost 6 bases to trimming and J lost 7 bases; unmatched junction nucleotides: 9. The DNA for the CDR3 is TGTGCCAGCAGCCCTACAGGGGAAGTGCAGCCCCAGCATTTT. Translated: CASSPTGEVQPQHF.

This chain connects TRBV5-1 to TRBJ2-7; 8 bases align to TRBD1. J gave up 2 bases and V 2 bases, and 6 bases lay outside the gene matches. The CDR3 length is 15 residues. Germline assignment: CDR1 SGHRS and CDR2 YFSETQ. The CDR3 sequence: CASSFWTGTTYEQYF. The CDR3 coding sequence is TGCGCCAGCAGCTTCTGGACAGGGACCACCTACGAGCAGTACTTC.

DNA for the CDR3: TGTGCCAGCAGCCTCAGGGTAATCCTCGGAAACACAGATACGCAGTATTTT. It encodes CASSLRVILGNTDTQYF. The V call is TRBV28, the J call TRBJ2-3, with TRBD1 as a possible D gene (5 bases). The germline gives CDR1 MDHEN, CDR2 SYDVKM. This CDR3 has 17 amino acids. Trimming removed 6 bases from V and 2 bases from J, with 21 bases in between.

The J gene is TRBJ1-4, the V gene TRBV5-6, with D possibly being TRBD1 (6 bases). Germline CDR1 and CDR2: SGHDT and YYEEEE. V lost 0 bases and J lost 1, with 7 bases in between. The CDR3 contains 15 residues. The CDR3 region has the DNA TGTGCCAGCAGCTTGGGGGACATAACTAATGAAAAACTGTTTTTT. Translated, it gives CASSLGDITNEKLFF.

The chain recombines TRBV29-1 with TRBJ1-5, with a possible D match to TRBD1 (6 bases). The CDR3 has 13 amino acids. V lost 7 bases to trimming and J lost 6 bases, with 16 bases between them. Germline CDR1 SQVTM, CDR2 ANQGSEA. CDR3 amino acids: CSARSGESQPQHF. CDR3 in DNA: TGCAGCGCTAGATCAGGGGAGTCTCAGCCCCAGCATTTT. The full variable domain, in which reference TRBV29-1 and TRBJ1-5 provide the parts outside the CDR3, is SAVISQKPSRDICQRGTSLTIQCQVDSQVTMMFWYRQQPGQSLTLIATANQGSEATYESGFVIDKFPISRPNLTFSTLTVSNMSPEDSSIYLCSARSGESQPQHFGDGTRLSIL.

To note about this clone: Other nucleotide sequences in the sample specify the same CDR3. The chain couples TRBV4-3 to TRBJ1-2; tentative D call: TRBD1 (5 bases). The germline gives CDR1 LGHNA, CDR2 YSLEER. The CDR3 contains 15 residues. Trimming took 4 bases from V and 8 from J, leaving 20 bases between them. In DNA, the CDR3 is TGCGCCAGCAGCCGAACGAGGACCGGGGAGGGGGGCTACACCTTC. Protein: CASSRTRTGEGGYTF.

In this sample, this clone turned up once. The chain combines TRBV6-5 with TRBJ1-5; perhaps TRBD1 as D (5 bases). This CDR3 comprises 15 residues. Germline V gene lookup returns CDR1 MNHEY and CDR2 SVGAGI. CDR3 bases: TGTGCTATTACTTACGGGGGGAACAGCAATCAGCCCCAGCATTTT. Translating gives CAITYGGNSNQPQHF.

This chain uses TRBV15 with TRBJ1-3, with 7 bases fitting TRBD1. The CDR3 sequence is 14 residues long. Germline V gives CDR1 LNHNV, CDR2 YYDKDF (reference sequence). The junction had 5 bases not matched to a gene; V was cut back by 6 bases and J by 3 bases. This CDR3 is CATRDRVGGNTIYF. The CDR3 region has the DNA TGTGCCACCAGAGACAGGGTCGGTGGAAACACCATATATTTT.